Many counts were recorded for the clone carrying this TCR beta chain. Its specificity is not known. Each library that profiled naive CD8 cells came from 20,000 to 1,000,000 sorted cells with 10%, 30% or 50% RNA. When naive CD8 T cells were sorted, they were gated as CD8+CD4-CCR7+CD45RA+. This entry comes from a study of molecular identifiers for immune sequencing clone quantification. Study-level points and caveats: Clones carrying above 20 RNA copies accounted for over 99% of effector molecules, under 1% in naive cells.

The germline CDR1 and CDR2 sequences are LGHDT and YNNKEL (reference sequence). The V gene lost 0 bases and the J gene lost 5 bases, with 10 bases spanning the gap. CDR3 size: 14 residues. TCRdb reprocessed the PCR reads via MiXCR and lists one record per CDR3 protein. The data contain under 650,000 distinct CDR3 sequences, 20% of them singletons. The chain employs TRBV3-1 and TRBJ1-1, with no clear D. Sequencing was performed on naive CD8+ T cells from blood, with Jurkat cell RNA spiked in. Subset: FACS-sorted CD8+CD4-CCR7+CD45RA+ naive T cells. The source of this sequence is a human donor in good health. Some libraries in this study had Jurkat cell RNA spiked in. CDR3 coding DNA: TGTGCCAGCAGCCAAGATCTGGCCGAAACTGAAGCTTTCTTT. Its translation: CASSQDLAETEAFF.